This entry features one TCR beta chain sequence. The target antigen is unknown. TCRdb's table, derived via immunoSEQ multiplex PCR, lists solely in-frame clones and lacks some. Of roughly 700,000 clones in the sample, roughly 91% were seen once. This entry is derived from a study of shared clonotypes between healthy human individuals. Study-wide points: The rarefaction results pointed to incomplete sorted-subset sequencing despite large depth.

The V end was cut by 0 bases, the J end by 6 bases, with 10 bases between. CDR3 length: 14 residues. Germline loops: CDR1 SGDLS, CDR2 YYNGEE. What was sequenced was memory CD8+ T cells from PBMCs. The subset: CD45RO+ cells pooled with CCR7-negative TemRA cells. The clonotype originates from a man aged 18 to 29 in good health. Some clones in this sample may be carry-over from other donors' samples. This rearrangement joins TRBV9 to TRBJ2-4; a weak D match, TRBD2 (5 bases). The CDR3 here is CASSVAEGANIQYF. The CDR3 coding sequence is TGTGCCAGCAGCGTAGCTGAGGGAGCAAACATTCAGTACTTC.